This TCR beta chain was profiled in a study of T cell responses to AZD1222 COVID-19 vaccine. CDR3 length equals 15 residues. Germline CDR1 is SGHAT and CDR2 is FQNNGV. Trimming shortened V by 5 bases and J by 2 bases, and 16 bases separated the two germline ends. The protocol was immunoSEQ multiplex PCR, while the TCRdb copy is restricted to in-frame clones and leaves out a portion. The table shows some 140,000 clones, with around 90% occurring only once. The chain carries TRBV11-2 and TRBJ2-7; either TRBD1 or TRBD2 may supply D (5 bases each). The clonotype originates from an adult in good health. Here the sequenced sample was peripheral blood, taken on day 0 of AZD1222 vaccination. This chain's CDR3 is CASSLSRDGTYEQYF. The CDR3 coding sequence is TGTGCCAGCAGCCTCAGCCGGGACGGCACCTACGAGCAGTACTTC.